This TCR beta chain was captured by sequencing in a study of identical twins. Findings and limits, study-wide: One should note that invariant MAIT and iNKT cells could partly confound zero-insertion analyses. Within monozygotic twins, out-of-frame TCR alpha sharing was underestimated by the models.

A remark on this clonotype: What it binds is not known.

The germline gives CDR1 SGHAT, CDR2 FQNNGV. This CDR3 has 15 residues. V was pared by 1 base and J by 4 bases, with 10 bases between. One entry per CDR3 protein results from TCRdb running MiXCR on the 5' RACE reads. The data hold 700,000 or so distinct CDR3 sequences, with 8% to 9% observed a single time. These data also formed part of another study, on yellow fever vaccine responses in identical twins.

The V call is TRBV11-2, the J call TRBJ2-2, with D unclear. The sample consisted of PBMCs. The clonotype comes from a woman aged 18-35 years in good health. The DNA for the CDR3 is TGTGCCAGCAGCTTAGGGTGGAGATCCACCGGGGAGCTGTTTTTT. Its protein is CASSLGWRSTGELFF.